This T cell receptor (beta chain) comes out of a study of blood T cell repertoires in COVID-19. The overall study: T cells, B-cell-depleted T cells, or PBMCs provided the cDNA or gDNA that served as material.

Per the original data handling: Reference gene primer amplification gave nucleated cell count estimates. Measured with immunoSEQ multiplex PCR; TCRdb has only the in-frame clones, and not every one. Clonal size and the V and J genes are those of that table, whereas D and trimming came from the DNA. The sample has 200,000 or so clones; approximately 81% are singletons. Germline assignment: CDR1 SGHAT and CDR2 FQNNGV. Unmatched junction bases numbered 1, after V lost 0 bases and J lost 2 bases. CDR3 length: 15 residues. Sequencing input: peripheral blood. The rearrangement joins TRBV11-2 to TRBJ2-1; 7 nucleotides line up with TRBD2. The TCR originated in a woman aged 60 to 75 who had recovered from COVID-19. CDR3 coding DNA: TGTGCCAGCAGCTTAGATGGGACTACCTACAATGAGCAGTTCTTC. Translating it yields CASSLDGTTYNEQFF.